This T cell receptor (beta chain) was observed in a study of cytotoxic CD8 clonotypes in ibrutinib-treated CLL. A word on this clone: The target antigen is unknown.

The trim removed 3 bases at V and 0 bases at J, leaving 7 bases unmatched. Per the germline V gene, CDR1 is MDHEN and CDR2 is SYDVKM. The CDR3 has 17 amino acids. Here immunoSEQ multiplex PCR was the method, and the copy in TCRdb shows in-frame clones only, minus some. The sample consists of around 310,000 clones, about 80% of them appearing once. As input for TCR beta libraries, about 2.2 micrograms of genomic DNA came from cryopreserved PBMCs. Findings and limits, study-wide: The clonality went up when patients responded to ibrutinib and dropped back toward baseline at progression. Treatment left the uncommon public clonotypes either contracted or stable in frequency. Timing of sampling differed between sustained-remission and progressing patients.

The sequencing used PBMCs, collected before ibrutinib treatment. This rearrangement joins TRBV28 to TRBJ2-7; the match to TRBD2 covers 11 bases. The receptor was isolated from a human donor with chronic lymphocytic leukemia. The CDR3 bases are TGTGCCAGCAGTTTGCGACTAGCGGGACCGAGCTCCTACGAGCAGTACTTC. Translating it yields CASSLRLAGPSSYEQYF.